What follows describes a single T cell receptor beta chain. The V gene lost 5 bases and the J gene lost 2 bases, with 20 bases spanning the gap. CDR3 length equals 17 residues. Looked up from germline, CDR1 is LNHDA and CDR2 is SQIVND (reference sequence). This sample is part of a study of blood T cell repertoires in COVID-19. The overall study: Specimens from acute and convalescent COVID-19 originated in the United States, Italy and Spain. Sample material is recorded as cDNA or gDNA derived from T cells, B-cell-depleted T cells, or PBMCs.

This table comes from immunoSEQ multiplex PCR, and its TCRdb copy is limited to in-frame clones, with some not included. The data hold under 200,000 clones, with 90% observed a single time. Sequencing was done on a sample of peripheral blood. The chain is built from TRBV19 and TRBJ2-3; tentatively, D is TRBD2 (6 bases). The sequence was collected from a man over 45 with acute or convalescent COVID-19. For the CDR3, the DNA is TGTGCCAGTAGTCCCTCCCGGGAAGGAGGGGTCACAGATACGCAGTATTTT. Translation: CASSPSREGGVTDTQYF.